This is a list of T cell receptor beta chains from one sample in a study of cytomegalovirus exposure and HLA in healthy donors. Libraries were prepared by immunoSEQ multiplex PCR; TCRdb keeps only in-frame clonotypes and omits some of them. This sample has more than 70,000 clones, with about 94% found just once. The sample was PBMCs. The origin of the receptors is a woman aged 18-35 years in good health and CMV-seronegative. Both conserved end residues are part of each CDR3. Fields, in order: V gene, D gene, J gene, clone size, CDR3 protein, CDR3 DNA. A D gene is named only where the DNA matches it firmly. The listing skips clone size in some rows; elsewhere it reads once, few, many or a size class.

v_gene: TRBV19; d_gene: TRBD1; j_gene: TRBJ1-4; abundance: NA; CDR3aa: CASSPDRDRGGKLFF; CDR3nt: TGTGCCAGTAGTCCCGACAGGGACCGTGGCGGAAAACTGTTTTTT
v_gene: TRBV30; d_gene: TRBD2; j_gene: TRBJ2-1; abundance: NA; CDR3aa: CAWISREGPYNEQFF; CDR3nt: TGTGCCTGGATCTCGCGGGAGGGCCCCTACAATGAGCAGTTCTTC
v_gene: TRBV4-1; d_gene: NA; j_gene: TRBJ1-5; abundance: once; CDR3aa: CASSQDGSFQPQHF; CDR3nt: TGCGCCAGCAGCCAAGACGGGTCGTTCCAGCCCCAGCATTTT
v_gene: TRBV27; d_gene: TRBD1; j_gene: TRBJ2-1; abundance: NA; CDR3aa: CASRDRGEQFF; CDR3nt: TGTGCCAGCAGAGACAGGGGCGAGCAGTTCTTC
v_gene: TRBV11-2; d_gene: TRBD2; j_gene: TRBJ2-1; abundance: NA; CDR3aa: CASSIMGLAGGSSYNEQFF; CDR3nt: TGTGCCAGCAGCATAATGGGACTAGCGGGGGGAAGCTCCTACAATGAGCAGTTCTTC
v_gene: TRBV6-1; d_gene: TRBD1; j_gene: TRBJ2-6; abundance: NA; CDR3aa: CASSATDRYGANVLTF; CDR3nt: TGTGCCAGCAGTGCTACGGACAGGTATGGGGCCAACGTCCTGACTTTC
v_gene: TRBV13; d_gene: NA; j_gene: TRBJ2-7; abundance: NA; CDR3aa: CASSLVDSSSEQYF; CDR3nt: TGTGCCAGCAGCTTAGTGGATAGCAGCAGCGAGCAGTACTTC
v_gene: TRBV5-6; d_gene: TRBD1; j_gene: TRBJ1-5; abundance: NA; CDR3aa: CASSSGQASQPQHF; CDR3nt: TGTGCCAGCAGCTCAGGACAGGCAAGTCAGCCCCAGCATTTT
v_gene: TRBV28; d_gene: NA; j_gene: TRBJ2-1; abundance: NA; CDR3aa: CASSVLGTKYNEQFF; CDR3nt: TGTGCCAGCAGTGTCCTCGGGACAAAGTACAATGAGCAGTTCTTC
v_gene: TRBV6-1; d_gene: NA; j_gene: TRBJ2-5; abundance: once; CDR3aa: CASSEISGGRETQYF; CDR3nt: TGTGCCAGCAGTGAAATAAGCGGCGGTAGGGAGACCCAGTACTTC
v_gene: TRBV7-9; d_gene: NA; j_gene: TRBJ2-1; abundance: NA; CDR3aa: CASSLGGTYNEQFF; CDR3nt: TGTGCCAGCAGCCTCGGGGGAACCTACAATGAGCAGTTCTTC
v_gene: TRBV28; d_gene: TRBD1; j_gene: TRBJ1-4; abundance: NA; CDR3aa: CASSLQRDRVEKLFF; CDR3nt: TGTGCCAGCAGTCTACAGCGGGACAGGGTTGAAAAACTGTTTTTT
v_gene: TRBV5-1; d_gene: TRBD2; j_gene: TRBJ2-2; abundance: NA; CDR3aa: CASSLTSGYTGELFF; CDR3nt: TGCGCCAGCAGCCTGACTAGCGGGTACACCGGGGAGCTGTTTTTT
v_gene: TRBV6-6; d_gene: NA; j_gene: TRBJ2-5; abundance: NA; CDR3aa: CASGHGGETQYF; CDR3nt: TGTGCCAGCGGTCACGGGGGAGAGACCCAGTACTTC
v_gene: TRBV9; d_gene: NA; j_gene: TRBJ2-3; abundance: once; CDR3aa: CASSVLAASTDTQYF; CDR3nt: TGTGCCAGCAGCGTACTCGCGGCGAGCACAGATACGCAGTATTTT
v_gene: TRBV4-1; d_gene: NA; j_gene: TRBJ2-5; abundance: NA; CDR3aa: CASSHRDTTPGGTQYF; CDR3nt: TGCGCCAGCAGCCACCGGGACACCACCCCTGGGGGGACCCAGTACTTC
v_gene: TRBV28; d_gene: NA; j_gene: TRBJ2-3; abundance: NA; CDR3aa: CASISADVASTDTQYF; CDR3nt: TGTGCCAGCATAAGTGCGGATGTTGCTAGCACAGATACGCAGTATTTT
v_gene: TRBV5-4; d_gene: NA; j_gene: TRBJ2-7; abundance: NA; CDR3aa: CASSLGQGRYEQYF; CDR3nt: TGTGCCAGCAGCTTGGGCCAGGGGCGCTACGAGCAGTACTTC
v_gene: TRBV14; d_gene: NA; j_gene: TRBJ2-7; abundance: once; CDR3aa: CASSQDRFYEQYF; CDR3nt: TGTGCCAGCAGCCAAGATCGGTTCTACGAGCAGTACTTC
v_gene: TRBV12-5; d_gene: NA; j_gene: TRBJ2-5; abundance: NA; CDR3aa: CASGTGTAGQETQYF; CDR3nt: TGTGCTAGTGGAACGGGTACGGCCGGACAAGAGACCCAGTACTTC
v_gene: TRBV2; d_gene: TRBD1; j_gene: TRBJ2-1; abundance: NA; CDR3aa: CASRNRGSSYNEQFF; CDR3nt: TGTGCCAGCAGAAACAGGGGGAGCTCCTACAATGAGCAGTTCTTC
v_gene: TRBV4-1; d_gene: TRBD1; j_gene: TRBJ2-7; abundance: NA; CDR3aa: CASSLADRGYEQYF; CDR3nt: TGCGCCAGCAGCCTAGCCGACAGGGGCTACGAGCAGTACTTC
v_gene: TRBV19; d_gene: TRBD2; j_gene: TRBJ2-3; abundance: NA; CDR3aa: CASSISSGRADTQYF; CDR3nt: TGTGCCAGTAGTATCTCTAGCGGGAGAGCAGATACGCAGTATTTT
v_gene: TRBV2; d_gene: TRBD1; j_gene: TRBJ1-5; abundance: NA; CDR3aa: CASKDRDGVNQPQHF; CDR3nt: TGTGCCAGCAAAGACAGGGATGGGGTCAATCAGCCCCAGCATTTT
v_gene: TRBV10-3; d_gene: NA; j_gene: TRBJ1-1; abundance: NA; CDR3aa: CAISPSGDTEAFF; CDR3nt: TGTGCCATCAGCCCGAGCGGGGACACTGAAGCTTTCTTT
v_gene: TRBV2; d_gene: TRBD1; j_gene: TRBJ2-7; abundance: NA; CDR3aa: CASENWPRQGSYEQYF; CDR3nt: TGTGCCAGCGAAAACTGGCCGCGACAGGGAAGCTATGAGCAGTACTTC
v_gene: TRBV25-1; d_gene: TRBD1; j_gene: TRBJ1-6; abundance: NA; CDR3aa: CASSEGRGGWNSPLHF; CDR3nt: TGTGCCAGCAGTGAGGGCAGAGGGGGCTGGAATTCACCCCTCCACTTT
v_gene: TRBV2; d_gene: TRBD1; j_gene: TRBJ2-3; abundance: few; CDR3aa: CASSGTGHTDTQYF; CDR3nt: TGTGCCAGCAGTGGGACAGGGCACACAGATACGCAGTATTTT
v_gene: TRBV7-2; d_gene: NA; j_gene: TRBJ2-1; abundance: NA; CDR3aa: CASSHPDSNNEQFF; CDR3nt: TGTGCCAGCAGCCACCCAGACAGCAACAATGAGCAGTTCTTC
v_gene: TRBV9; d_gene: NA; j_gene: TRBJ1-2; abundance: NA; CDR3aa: CASSPQGNYGYTF; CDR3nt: TGTGCCAGCAGCCCCCAGGGGAACTATGGCTACACCTTC
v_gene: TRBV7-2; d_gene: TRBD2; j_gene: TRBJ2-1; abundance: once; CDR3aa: CASSLATGLAGADEQFF; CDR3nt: TGTGCCAGCAGCTTAGCCACGGGACTAGCGGGAGCGGATGAGCAGTTCTTC
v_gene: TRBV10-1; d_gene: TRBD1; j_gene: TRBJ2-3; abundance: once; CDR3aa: CASSDLRQGMADTQYF; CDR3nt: TGCGCCAGCAGTGACCTGAGACAGGGTATGGCAGATACGCAGTATTTT
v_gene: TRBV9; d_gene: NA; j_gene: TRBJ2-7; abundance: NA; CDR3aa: CASSVDGSSYEQYF; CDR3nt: TGTGCCAGCAGCGTAGACGGGAGCTCCTACGAGCAGTACTTC
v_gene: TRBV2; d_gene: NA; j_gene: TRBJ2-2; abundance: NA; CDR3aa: CASSYRDWNTGELFF; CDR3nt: TGTGCCAGCAGCTATAGGGACTGGAACACCGGGGAGCTGTTTTTT
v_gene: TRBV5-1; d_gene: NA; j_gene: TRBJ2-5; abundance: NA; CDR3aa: CASSARIQETQYF; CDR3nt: TGCGCCAGCAGCGCTAGAATCCAAGAGACCCAGTACTTC
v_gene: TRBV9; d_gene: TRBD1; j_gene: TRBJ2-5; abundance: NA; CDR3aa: CASSATGAQETQYF; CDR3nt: TGTGCCAGCAGCGCCACAGGGGCTCAAGAGACCCAGTACTTC
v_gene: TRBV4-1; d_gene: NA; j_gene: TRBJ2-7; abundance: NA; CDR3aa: CASRATGQGYEQYF; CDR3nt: TGCGCCAGCAGGGCAACGGGACAAGGTTACGAGCAGTACTTC
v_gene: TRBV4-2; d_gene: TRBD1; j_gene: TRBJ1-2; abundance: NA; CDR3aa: CASSQPGQINYGYTF; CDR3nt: TGTGCCAGCAGCCAACCGGGACAGATTAACTATGGCTACACCTTC
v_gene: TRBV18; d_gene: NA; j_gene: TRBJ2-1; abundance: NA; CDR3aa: CASSPTAQGWGEQFF; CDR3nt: TGTGCCAGCTCACCAACGGCCCAGGGTTGGGGTGAGCAGTTCTTC
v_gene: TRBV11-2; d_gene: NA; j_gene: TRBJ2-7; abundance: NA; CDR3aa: CASSLLPEQYF; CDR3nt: TGTGCCAGCAGCTTACTCCCCGAGCAGTACTTC
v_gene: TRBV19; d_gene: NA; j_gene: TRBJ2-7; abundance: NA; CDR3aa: CASSNGVYEQYF; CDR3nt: TGTGCCAGTAGTAACGGAGTCTACGAGCAGTACTTC
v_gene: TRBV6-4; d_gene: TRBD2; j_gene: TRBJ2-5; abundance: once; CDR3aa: CASSLLAGAQETQYF; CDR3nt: TGTGCCAGCAGTCTACTAGCGGGAGCCCAAGAGACCCAGTACTTC
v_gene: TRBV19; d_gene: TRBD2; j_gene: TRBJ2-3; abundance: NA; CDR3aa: CASSIGLAEQYF; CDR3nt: TGTGCCAGTAGTATAGGACTAGCGGAGCAGTATTTT
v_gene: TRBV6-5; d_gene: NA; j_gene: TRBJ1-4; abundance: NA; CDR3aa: CASSPKVMASRELFF; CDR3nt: TGTGCCAGCAGTCCAAAAGTGATGGCGTCCCGGGAACTGTTTTTT
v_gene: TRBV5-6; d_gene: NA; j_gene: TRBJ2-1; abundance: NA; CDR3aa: CASSLVSSYNEQFF; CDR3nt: TGTGCCAGCAGCTTGGTGAGCTCCTACAATGAGCAGTTCTTC
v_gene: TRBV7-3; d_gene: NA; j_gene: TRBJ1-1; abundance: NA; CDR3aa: CASSLLGGTNTEAFF; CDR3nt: TGTGCCAGCAGCTTATTAGGCGGGACGAACACTGAAGCTTTCTTT
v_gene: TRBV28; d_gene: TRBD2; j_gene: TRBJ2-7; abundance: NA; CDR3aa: CASRQPGLPYEQYF; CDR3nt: TGTGCCAGCAGGCAACCGGGACTACCCTACGAGCAGTACTTC
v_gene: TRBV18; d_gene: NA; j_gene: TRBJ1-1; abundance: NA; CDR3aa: CASSPSRATEAFF; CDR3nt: TGTGCCAGCTCACCATCCAGGGCCACTGAAGCTTTCTTT
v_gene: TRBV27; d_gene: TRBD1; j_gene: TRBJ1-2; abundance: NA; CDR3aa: CASRGQTSGGYTF; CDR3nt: TGTGCCAGCAGGGGACAGACCTCCGGAGGCTACACCTTC
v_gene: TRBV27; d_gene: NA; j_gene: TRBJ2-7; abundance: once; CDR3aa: CASSSFRSTYEQYF; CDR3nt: TGTGCCAGCAGTTCATTCCGGTCCACCTACGAGCAGTACTTC
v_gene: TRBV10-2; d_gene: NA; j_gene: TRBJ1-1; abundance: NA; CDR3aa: CASTTGLNTEAFF; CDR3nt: TGCGCCAGCACTACAGGGTTGAACACTGAAGCTTTCTTT
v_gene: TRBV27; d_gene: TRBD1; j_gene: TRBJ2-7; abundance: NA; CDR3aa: CASSSGQGLNEQYF; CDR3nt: TGTGCCAGCAGTTCCGGACAGGGTCTCAACGAGCAGTACTTC
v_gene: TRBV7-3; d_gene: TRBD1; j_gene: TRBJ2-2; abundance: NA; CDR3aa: CASGQGGTGELFF; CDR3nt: TGTGCCAGTGGACAGGGGGGGACCGGGGAGCTGTTTTTT
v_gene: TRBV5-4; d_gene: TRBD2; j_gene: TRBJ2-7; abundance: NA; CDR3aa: CASSYGGGEQYF; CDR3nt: TGTGCCAGCAGCTATGGGGGGGGCGAGCAGTACTTC
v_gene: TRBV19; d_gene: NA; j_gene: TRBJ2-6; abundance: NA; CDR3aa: CASSILLATSGANVLTF; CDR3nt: TGTGCCAGTAGTATTCTCCTCGCTACCTCTGGGGCCAACGTCCTGACTTTC
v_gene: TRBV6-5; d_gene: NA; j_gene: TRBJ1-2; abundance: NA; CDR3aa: CASSRRTSFNYGYTF; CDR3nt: TGTGCCAGCAGCAGGAGGACGAGTTTTAACTATGGCTACACCTTC
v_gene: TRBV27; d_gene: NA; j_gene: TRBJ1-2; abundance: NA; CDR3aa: CASSPTDNYGYTF; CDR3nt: TGTGCCAGCAGTCCGACAGATAACTATGGCTACACCTTC
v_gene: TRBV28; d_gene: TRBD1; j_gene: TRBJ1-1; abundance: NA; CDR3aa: CASSSRTGGVSNTEAFF; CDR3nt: TGTGCCAGCAGTTCCCGGACAGGGGGCGTTTCGAACACTGAAGCTTTCTTT
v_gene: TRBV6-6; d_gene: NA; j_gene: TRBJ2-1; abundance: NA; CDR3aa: CASSSRGKDGPEQFF; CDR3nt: TGTGCCAGCAGTTCACGGGGAAAGGACGGACCAGAGCAGTTCTTC